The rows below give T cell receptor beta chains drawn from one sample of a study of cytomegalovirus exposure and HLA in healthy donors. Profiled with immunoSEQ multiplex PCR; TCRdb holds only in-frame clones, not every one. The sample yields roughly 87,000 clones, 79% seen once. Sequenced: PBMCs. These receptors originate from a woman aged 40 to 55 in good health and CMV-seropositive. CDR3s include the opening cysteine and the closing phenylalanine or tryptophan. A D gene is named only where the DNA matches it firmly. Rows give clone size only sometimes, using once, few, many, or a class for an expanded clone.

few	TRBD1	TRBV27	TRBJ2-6	TGTGCCAGCAGCCTTGACAGGGCCTCTGGGGCCAACGTCCTGACTTTC	CASSLDRASGANVLTF
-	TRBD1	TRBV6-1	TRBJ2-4	TGTGCCAGCAGTCCACAGGGGGCGGGGAAAAACATTCAGTACTTC	CASSPQGAGKNIQYF
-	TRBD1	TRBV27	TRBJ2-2	TGTGCCAGCAGTCCAGACAGGGCTGGCGGGGAGCTGTTTTTT	CASSPDRAGGELFF
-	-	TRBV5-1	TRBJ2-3	TGCGCCAGCAGCTTTCCATCTGGGGGCGGTCCAGATACGCAGTATTTT	CASSFPSGGGPDTQYF
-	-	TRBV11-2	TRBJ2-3	TGTGCCAGCACCCCAGGAGGTGGGAGCACAGATACGCAGTATTTT	CASTPGGGSTDTQYF
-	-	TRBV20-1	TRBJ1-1	TGCAGTGCCTCGGGGGACACTGAAGCTTTCTTT	CSASGDTEAFF
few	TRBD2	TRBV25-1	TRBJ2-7	TGTGCCAGCAGTGAATGGGCCCTACTAGCGGCTGAAGGCTACGAGCAGTACTTC	CASSEWALLAAEGYEQYF
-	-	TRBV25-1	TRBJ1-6	TGTGCCAGCAGTGATTATGGACTGTTAGGACCCCTCCACTTT	CASSDYGLLGPLHF
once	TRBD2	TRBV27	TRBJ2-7	TGTGCCAGCAGTTTGAACCCCCTAGCGGGGGCCTACGAGCAGTACTTC	CASSLNPLAGAYEQYF
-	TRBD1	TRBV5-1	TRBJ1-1	TGCGCCAGCAGCGTCCGGACAGGGTCCAACACTGAAGCTTTCTTT	CASSVRTGSNTEAFF
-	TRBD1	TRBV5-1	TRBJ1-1	TGCGCCAGCAGCTTACAGGGGTCGAACACTGAAGCTTTCTTT	CASSLQGSNTEAFF
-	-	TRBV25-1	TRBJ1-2	TGTGCCAGCAGTGAATATCGCGTCTCTAACTATGGCTACACCTTC	CASSEYRVSNYGYTF
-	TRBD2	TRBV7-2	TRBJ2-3	TGTGCCAGCAACTTGGGAACGGGACTAGTCAGAGATACGCAGTATTTT	CASNLGTGLVRDTQYF
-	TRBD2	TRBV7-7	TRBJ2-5	TGTGCTAGCAGCGCCTACCCGGGACTAGCGGGAACAGAGACCCAGTACTTC	CASSAYPGLAGTETQYF
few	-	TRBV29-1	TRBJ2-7	TGCAGCGTTGCCCTCCTCGCTCGGGACTACGAGCAGTACTTC	CSVALLARDYEQYF
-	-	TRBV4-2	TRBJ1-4	TGTGCCAGCAGCCAAGATGTGGTTGCCAGTAACGAAAAACTGTTTTTT	CASSQDVVASNEKLFF
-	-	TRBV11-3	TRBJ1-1	TGTGCCAGCAGCTTAGATACGACAGACACTGAAGCTTTCTTT	CASSLDTTDTEAFF
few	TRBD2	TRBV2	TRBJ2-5	TGTGCCAGCGGGGGGCCTAGCGGGGAAGAGACCCAGTACTTC	CASGGPSGEETQYF
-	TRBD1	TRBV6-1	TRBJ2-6	TGTGCCAGCAGTGGACAGGGATTCGGGGCCAACGTCCTGACTTTC	CASSGQGFGANVLTF
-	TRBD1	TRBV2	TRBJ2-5	TGTGCCAGCAGACCTGAGGGGACAGGGGTGGAGACCCAGTACTTC	CASRPEGTGVETQYF
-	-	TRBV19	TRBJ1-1	TGTGCCAGTAGTAGGGGACTAGGAGGTGTATCATCACTCACTGAAGCTTTCTTT	CASSRGLGGVSSLTEAFF
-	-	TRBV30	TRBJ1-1	TGTGCCTGGACGATAAGAGGAGAAGCTTTCTTT	CAWTIRGEAFF
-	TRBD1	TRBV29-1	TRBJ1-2	TGCAGCGTCAGGGGGCGGGACTATGGCTACACCTTC	CSVRGRDYGYTF
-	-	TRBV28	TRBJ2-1	TGTGCCAGCAGTCCGGAGGTGGGGTCCAGCTCCTACAATGAGCAGTTCTTC	CASSPEVGSSSYNEQFF
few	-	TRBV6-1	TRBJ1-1	TGTGCCAGCAGACTATCGGACACAATGAACACTGAAGCTTTCTTT	CASRLSDTMNTEAFF
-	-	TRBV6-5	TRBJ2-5	TGTGCCAGCAGTTACTCGAGTCAGGCCATGTACTTC	CASSYSSQAMYF
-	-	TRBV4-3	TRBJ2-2	TGCGCCAGCAGCCAAGAGTGGCATCGCGGGGAGCTGTTTTTT	CASSQEWHRGELFF
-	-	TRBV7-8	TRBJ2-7	TGTGCCAGCAGCTCTACGCACTACGAGCAGTACTTC	CASSSTHYEQYF
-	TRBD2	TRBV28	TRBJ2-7	TGTGCCAGCAGTTTGGGAAATACGGGACTAGCGGGACACGAGCAGTACTTC	CASSLGNTGLAGHEQYF
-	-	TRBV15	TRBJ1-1	TGTGCCACCAGCAAATACAGGGTGCCGAACACTGAAGCTTTCTTT	CATSKYRVPNTEAFF
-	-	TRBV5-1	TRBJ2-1	TGCGCCAGCAGCTTGGTATCGAGCTCCTACAATGAGCAGTTCTTC	CASSLVSSSYNEQFF
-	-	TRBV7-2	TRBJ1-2	TGTGCCAGCAGCTTAGCTTCAGGGGTCTATGGCTACACCTTC	CASSLASGVYGYTF
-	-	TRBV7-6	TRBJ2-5	TGTGCCAGCAGCTTAAACCGCCACGACAGCCAAGAGACCCAGTACTTC	CASSLNRHDSQETQYF
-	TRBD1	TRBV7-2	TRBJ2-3	TGTGCCAGCAGCTTAGCGGGGAAGGGGGCTCGAGATACGCAGTATTTT	CASSLAGKGARDTQYF
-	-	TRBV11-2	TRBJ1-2	TGTGCCAGCAGCCTTAGTAATACCAGGCAAAGCGGCTACACCTTC	CASSLSNTRQSGYTF
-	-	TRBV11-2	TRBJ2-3	TGTGCCAGCAGCTTGGCGGGCACAGATACGCAGTATTTT	CASSLAGTDTQYF
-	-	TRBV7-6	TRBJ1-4	TGTGCCAGCAGCTTAGGTTCGGCAGGGGCTAATGAAAAACTGTTTTTT	CASSLGSAGANEKLFF
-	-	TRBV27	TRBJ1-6	TGTGCCAGCAGTTTAGAGGGACAACTTAGCTCCTATAATTCACCCCTCCACTTT	CASSLEGQLSSYNSPLHF
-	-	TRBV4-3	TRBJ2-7	TGCGCCAGCAGCCAATACCGTATCGGTACCTACGAGCAGTACTTC	CASSQYRIGTYEQYF
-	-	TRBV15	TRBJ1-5	TGTGCCACCAGCAGAGGGTACACCGACGGGGCCCAGCATTTT	CATSRGYTDGAQHF
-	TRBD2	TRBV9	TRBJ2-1	TGTGCCAGCAGCGTAGGTCTAGCGGGAGGGCCTTATGAGCAGTTCTTC	CASSVGLAGGPYEQFF
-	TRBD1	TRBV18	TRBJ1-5	TGTGCCAGCTCACCCTACTCCTTGACAGGGGCAAACAATCAGCCCCAGCATTTT	CASSPYSLTGANNQPQHF
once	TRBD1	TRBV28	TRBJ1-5	TGTGCCAGCAGTACCCTATTAGGGACAGGGGTGTATAGCAATCAGCCCCAGCATTTT	CASSTLLGTGVYSNQPQHF
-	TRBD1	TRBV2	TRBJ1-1	TGTGCCAGCAGTCCTGGACAGGGTCACACTGAAGCTTTCTTT	CASSPGQGHTEAFF
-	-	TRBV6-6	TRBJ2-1	TGTGCCATTCAGCGGGACATATACAATGAGCAGTTCTTC	CAIQRDIYNEQFF
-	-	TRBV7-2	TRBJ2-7	TGTGCCAGCAGTGCCCTTGGGGGGTCCCCTTTCTACGAGCAGTACTTC	CASSALGGSPFYEQYF
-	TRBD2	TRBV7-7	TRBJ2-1	TGTGCTAGCAGCTTAGGTGGTGCGGGGGGGCTGAGTGAGCAGTTCTTC	CASSLGGAGGLSEQFF
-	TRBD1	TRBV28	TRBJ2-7	TGTGCCGCCACCGGGACAGGGTCCTACGAGCAGTACTTC	CAATGTGSYEQYF
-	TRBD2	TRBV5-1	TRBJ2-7	TGCGCCAGCAGCTTGGATCCGGGGGGGCTCTACGAGCAGTACTTC	CASSLDPGGLYEQYF
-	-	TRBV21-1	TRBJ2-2	TGTGCCAGCAGGGGACTAGCGGGAGGGATAAAGGTAAGGACCGGGGAGCTGTTTTTT	CASRGLAGGIKVRTGELFF
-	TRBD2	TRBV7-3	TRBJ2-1	TGTGCCAGCAGCTTAACCCGAAGCGGGAGCTCCTACAATGAGCAGTTCTTC	CASSLTRSGSSYNEQFF
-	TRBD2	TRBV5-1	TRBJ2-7	TGCGCCAGCAGCTTTGCTGGCGGGGGGTACGAGCAGTACTTC	CASSFAGGGYEQYF
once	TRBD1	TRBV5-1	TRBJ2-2	TGCGCCAGCAGCTTGGGACAGGGGAGTTCGGCCGGGGAGCTGTTTTTT	CASSLGQGSSAGELFF
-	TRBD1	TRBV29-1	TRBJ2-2	TGCAGCGTAATGGGGACAGGGGGTACCGGGGAGCTGTTTTTT	CSVMGTGGTGELFF
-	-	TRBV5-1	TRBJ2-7	TGCGCCAGCAGCTTGGAACAGCACGCGTACGAGCAGTACTTC	CASSLEQHAYEQYF
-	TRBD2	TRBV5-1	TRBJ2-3	TGCGCCAGCAGCGCCGGGACTAGCGGTGTAGATACGCAGTATTTT	CASSAGTSGVDTQYF
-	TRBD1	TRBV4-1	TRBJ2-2	TGCGCCAGCAGCCAACCGGGACAGGGGAAGGGCGGGGAGCTGTTTTTT	CASSQPGQGKGGELFF
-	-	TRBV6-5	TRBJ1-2	TGTGCCAGCACCAATGGCCCCCCACCTAACTATGGCTACACCTTC	CASTNGPPPNYGYTF